This T cell receptor beta chain stems from a study of cytomegalovirus exposure and HLA in healthy donors. The germline gives CDR1 MDHEN, CDR2 SYDVKM. J was trimmed by 1 base and V by 10 bases; bases with no gene match: 9. The CDR3 spans 14 residues. The data were produced by immunoSEQ multiplex PCR, yet TCRdb's version contains in-frame clones alone and is incomplete. The table records about 98,000 clones, less than 90% of them present only once. This rearrangement joins TRBV28 to TRBJ1-1, with TRBD1 matching 7 bases. This clonotype originated in a man aged 18 to 35 in good health and CMV-seropositive. Sequencing input: PBMCs. The CDR3, as DNA: TGTGCCACTGCTTCGGGACAGTGGAACACTGAAGCTTTCTTT. Translating it yields CATASGQWNTEAFF.